This T cell receptor beta chain originates from a study of human T cells and chemical hapten exposure. Authors' analysis steps: Across samples, TCR counts had a median of roughly 96,000 and ranged from roughly 20,000 to 690,600. TCRdb reanalysed the RACE reads using MiXCR and keeps one entry per CDR3 protein. V and J calls and clone size were set by TCRdb, not the authors. Of around 380,000 distinct CDR3 sequences detected, roughly 5% appear once; the ten largest clones hold under 3%. Described time point: patch test 1, 2 weeks after DPC sensitization. Treatment meaning: therapeutic diphenylcyclopropenone sensitization with weekly scalp DPC. Donation of samples came from alopecia patients who were 18 to 70 years old and suitable for DPC. The sample here was whole blood, taken in connection with sensitization to the hapten diphenylcyclopropenone (DPC). This sequence was found in a woman aged 45-65 years with alopecia areata. Some clones in this sample may be carry-over from other donors' samples.

DNA for the CDR3: TGTGCCAGCAGTGAAGTGCTAGACACCGGGTGGGGCTACACCTTC. It translates to CASSEVLDTGWGYTF. The rearrangement links TRBV2 to TRBJ1-2; no reliable D call. The CDR3 sequence is 15 residues long. The ends were cut back, 1 base at V and 8 bases at J, with 17 bases in the middle. Germline-derived CDR1 and CDR2 are SNHLY and FYNNEI.